The source of this T cell receptor beta chain is a study of cytomegalovirus exposure and HLA in healthy donors. Whole-study context: Most donors, about 77% of several hundred genotyped, fell in the Caucasian-associated ancestry cluster. Study findings and constraints: Cytomegalovirus status was reportedly diagnosed by the classifier with high specificity and sensitivity.

Primers: 60 Vbeta forward and 13 Jbeta reverse. This table comes from immunoSEQ multiplex PCR, and its TCRdb copy is limited to in-frame clones, with some not included. The sample carries 90,000 to 150,000 clones, roughly 79% recorded once. As to this clone: Its antigen is currently unknown.

The V gene end was trimmed by 1 base and the J gene end by 2 bases; junction bases not matched to a gene: 6. The CDR3 sequence is 16 residues long. Germline CDR1 is SGHDT and CDR2 is YYEEEE. The chain uses TRBV5-6 and TRBJ2-7; 10 bases map to TRBD2. The sequencing sample was made of PBMCs. The TCR comes from a woman between 35 and 50 years old in good health and CMV-seronegative. CDR3 in amino acids: CASSLLSGGKPYEQYF. The CDR3 DNA reads as TGTGCCAGCAGCTTGCTTAGCGGGGGGAAACCCTACGAGCAGTACTTC.